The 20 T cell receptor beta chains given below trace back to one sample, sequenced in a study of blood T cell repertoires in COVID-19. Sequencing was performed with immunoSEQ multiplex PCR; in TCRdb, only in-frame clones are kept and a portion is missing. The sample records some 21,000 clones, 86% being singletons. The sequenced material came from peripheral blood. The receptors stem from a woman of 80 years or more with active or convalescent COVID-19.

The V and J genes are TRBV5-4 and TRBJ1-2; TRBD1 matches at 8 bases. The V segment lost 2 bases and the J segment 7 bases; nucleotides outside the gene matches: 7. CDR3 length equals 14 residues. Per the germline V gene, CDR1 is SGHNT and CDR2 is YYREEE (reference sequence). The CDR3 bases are TGTGCCAGCAGCTTCAGACAGGGGCTAATTGGCTACACCTTC. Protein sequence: CASSFRQGLIGYTF.

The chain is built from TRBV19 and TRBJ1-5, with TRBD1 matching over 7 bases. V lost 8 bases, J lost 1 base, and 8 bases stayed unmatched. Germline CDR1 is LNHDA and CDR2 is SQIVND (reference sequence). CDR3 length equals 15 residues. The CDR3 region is CASATTGMSNQPQHF. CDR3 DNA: TGTGCCAGTGCCACGACAGGGATGAGCAATCAGCCCCAGCATTTT.

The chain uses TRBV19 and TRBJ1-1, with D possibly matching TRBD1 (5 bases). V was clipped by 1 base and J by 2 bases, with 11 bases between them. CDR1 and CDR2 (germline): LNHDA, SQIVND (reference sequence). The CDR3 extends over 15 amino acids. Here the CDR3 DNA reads TGTGCCAGTAGTATAGTTCCAGGGACTAACACTGAAGCTTTCTTT. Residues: CASSIVPGTNTEAFF.

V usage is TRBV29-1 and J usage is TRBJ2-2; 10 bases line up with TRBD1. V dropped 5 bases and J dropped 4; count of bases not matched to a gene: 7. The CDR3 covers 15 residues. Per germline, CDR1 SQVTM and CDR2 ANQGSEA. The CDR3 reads CSVQTGGLITGELFF. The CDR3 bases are TGCAGCGTTCAGACAGGGGGCTTAATCACCGGGGAGCTGTTTTTT.

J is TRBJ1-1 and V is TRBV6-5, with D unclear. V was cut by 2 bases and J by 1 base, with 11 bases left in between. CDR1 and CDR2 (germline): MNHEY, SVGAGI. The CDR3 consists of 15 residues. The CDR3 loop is CASSYDGFRNTEAFF. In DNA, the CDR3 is TGTGCCAGCAGTTACGATGGCTTCCGGAACACTGAAGCTTTCTTT.

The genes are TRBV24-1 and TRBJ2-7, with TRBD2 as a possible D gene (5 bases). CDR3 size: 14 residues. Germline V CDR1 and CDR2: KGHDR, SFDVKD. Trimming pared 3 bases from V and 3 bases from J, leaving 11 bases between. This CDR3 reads CATSDPGTGYEQYF. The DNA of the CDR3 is TGTGCCACCAGTGATCCGGGAACGGGCTACGAGCAGTACTTC.

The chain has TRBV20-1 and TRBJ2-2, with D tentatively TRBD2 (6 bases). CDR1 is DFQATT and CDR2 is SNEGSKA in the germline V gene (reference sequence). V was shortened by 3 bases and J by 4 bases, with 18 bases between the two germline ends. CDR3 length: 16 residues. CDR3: CSASVNAGHVTGELFF. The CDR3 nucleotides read TGCAGTGCTAGTGTCAACGCGGGGCATGTCACCGGGGAGCTGTTTTTT.

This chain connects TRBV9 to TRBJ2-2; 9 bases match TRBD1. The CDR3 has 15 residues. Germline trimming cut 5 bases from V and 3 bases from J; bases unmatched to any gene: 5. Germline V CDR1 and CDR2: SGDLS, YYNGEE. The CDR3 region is CASRGQGRDTGELFF. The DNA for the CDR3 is TGTGCCAGCAGGGGACAGGGCCGAGACACCGGGGAGCTGTTTTTT. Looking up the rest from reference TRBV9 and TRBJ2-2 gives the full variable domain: DSGVTQTPKHLITATGQRVTLRCSPRSGDLSVYWYQQSLDQGLQFLIQYYNGEERAKGNILERFSAQQFPDLHSELNLSSLELGDSALYFCASRGQGRDTGELFFGEGSRLTVL.

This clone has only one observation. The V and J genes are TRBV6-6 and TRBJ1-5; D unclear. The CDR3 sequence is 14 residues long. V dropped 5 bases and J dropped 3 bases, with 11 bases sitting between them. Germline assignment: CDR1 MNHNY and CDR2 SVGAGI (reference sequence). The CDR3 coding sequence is TGTGCCAGCAGTCAATCACAGACCAATCAGCCCCAGCATTTT. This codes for CASSQSQTNQPQHF.

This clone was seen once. DNA of the CDR3: TGCGCCAGCAGTGGGGTGGGACAGTATGATTTCTACGAGCAGTACTTC. It translates to CASSGVGQYDFYEQYF. The chain joins TRBV10-1 to TRBJ2-7; 7 bases agree with TRBD1. V dropped 4 bases and J dropped 3; count of bases not matched to a gene: 12. Germline V gene data show CDR1 as WNHNN and CDR2 as SYGVQD (reference sequence). This CDR3 has 16 amino acids.

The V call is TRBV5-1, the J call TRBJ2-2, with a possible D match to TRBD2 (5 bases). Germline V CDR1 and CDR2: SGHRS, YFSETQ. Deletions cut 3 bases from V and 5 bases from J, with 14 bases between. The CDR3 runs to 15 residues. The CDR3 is CASSSNLAGTGELFF. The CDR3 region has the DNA TGCGCCAGCAGCTCCAACCTAGCCGGAACCGGGGAGCTGTTTTTT.

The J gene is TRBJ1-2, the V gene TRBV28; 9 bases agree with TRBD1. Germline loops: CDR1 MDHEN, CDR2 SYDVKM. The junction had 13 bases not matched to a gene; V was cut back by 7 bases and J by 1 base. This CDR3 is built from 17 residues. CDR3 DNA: TGTGCCAGCATTGCAACAGGGGGCGCCATCTTTAACTATGGCTACACCTTC. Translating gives CASIATGGAIFNYGYTF.

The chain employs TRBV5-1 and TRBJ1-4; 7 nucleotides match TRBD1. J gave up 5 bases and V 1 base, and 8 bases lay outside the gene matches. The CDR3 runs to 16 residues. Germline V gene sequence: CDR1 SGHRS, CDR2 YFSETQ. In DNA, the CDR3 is TGCGCCAGCAGCTTGTCCGGACAGGTTGGCAATGAAAAACTGTTTTTT. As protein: CASSLSGQVGNEKLFF.

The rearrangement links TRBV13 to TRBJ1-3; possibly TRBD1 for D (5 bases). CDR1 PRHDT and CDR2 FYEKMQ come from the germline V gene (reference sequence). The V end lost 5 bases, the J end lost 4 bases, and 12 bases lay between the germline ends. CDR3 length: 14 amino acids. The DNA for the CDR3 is TGTGCCAGCAGCGGACGACAGTTAGGAAACACCATATATTTT. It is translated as CASSGRQLGNTIYF.

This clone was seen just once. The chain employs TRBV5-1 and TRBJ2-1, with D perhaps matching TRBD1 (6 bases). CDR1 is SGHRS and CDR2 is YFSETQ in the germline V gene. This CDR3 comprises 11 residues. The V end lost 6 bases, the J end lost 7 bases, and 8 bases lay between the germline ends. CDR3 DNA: TGCGCCAGCACCCAGGGGAATGAGCAGTTCTTC. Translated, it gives CASTQGNEQFF.

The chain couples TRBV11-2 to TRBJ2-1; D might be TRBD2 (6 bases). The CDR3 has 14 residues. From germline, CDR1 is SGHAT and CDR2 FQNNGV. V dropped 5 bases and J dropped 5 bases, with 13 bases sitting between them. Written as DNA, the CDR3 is TGTGCCAGCAGCAAGACTAGACCAAACAATGAGCAGTTCTTC. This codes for CASSKTRPNNEQFF. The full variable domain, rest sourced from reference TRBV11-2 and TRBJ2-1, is EAGVAQSPRYKIIEKRQSVAFWCNPISGHATLYWYQQILGQGPKLLIQFQNNGVVDDSQLPKDRFSAERLKGVDSTLKIQPAKLEDSAVYLCASSKTRPNNEQFFGPGTRLTVL.

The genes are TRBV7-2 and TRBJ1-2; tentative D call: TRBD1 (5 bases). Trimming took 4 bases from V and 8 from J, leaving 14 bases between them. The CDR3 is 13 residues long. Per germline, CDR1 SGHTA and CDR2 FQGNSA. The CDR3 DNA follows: TGTGCCAGCAGCTCGAATGGGGGGGACGGCTACACCTTC. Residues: CASSSNGGDGYTF.

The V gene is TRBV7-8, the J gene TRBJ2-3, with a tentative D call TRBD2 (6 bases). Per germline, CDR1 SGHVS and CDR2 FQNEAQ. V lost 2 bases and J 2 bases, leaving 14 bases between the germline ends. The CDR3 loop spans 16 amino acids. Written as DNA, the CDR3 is TGTGCCAGCAGCTTAACGGCGGGGCGGAACACAGATACGCAGTATTTT. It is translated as CASSLTAGRNTDTQYF.

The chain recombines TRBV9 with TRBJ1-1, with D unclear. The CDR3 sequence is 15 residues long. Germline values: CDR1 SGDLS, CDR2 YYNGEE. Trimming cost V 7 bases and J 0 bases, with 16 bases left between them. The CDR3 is CASALGSSLNTEAFF. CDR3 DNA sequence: TGTGCCAGCGCCCTCGGGTCCTCCTTGAACACTGAAGCTTTCTTT.

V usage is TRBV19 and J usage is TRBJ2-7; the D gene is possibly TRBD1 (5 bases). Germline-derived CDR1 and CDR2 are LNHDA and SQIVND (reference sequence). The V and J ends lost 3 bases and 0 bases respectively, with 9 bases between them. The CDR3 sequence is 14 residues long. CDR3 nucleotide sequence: TGTGCCAGTAGTATTGGACACGGCTCCTACGAGCAGTACTTC. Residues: CASSIGHGSYEQYF.